The clone carrying this T cell receptor beta chain is a singleton in its sample. What it binds is unknown. The data originate from a study of CD4 T cells in relation to SARS-CoV-2 and coronaviruses. Background on the study: A couple of subjects were Hispanic; patients were roughly 8 males and a few females. Study-level findings and limits: Compared with monoreactive clones, crossreactive clones showed significantly weaker SARS-CoV-2 expansion.

The trim removed 1 base at V and 5 bases at J, leaving 9 bases unmatched. The CDR3 spans 18 residues. CDR1 is SGHDT, CDR2 YYEEEE, per germline. CD4 enrichment then naive enrichment separated naive from memory CD4+ cells. Profiling relied on immunoSEQ multiplex PCR, and the TCRdb table lists in-frame clones only, not all of them. This table holds some 11,000 clones, 80% to 90% found once. Sequenced sample: naive CD4+ T cells from PBMCs. Subset reported: naive CD4+ T cells isolated by negative enrichment. The chain couples TRBV5-6 to TRBJ2-2; the match to TRBD2 covers 12 bases. This receptor was obtained from an adult with COVID-19. The CDR3, as DNA: TGTGCCAGCAGCTTGCCGAGACTAGCGGGGGACCATACCGGGGAGCTGTTTTTT. Its protein product is CASSLPRLAGDHTGELFF.